Listed below are T cell receptor beta chains from one sample, sequenced in a study of blood T cell repertoires in COVID-19. Some clones are missing from TCRdb's copy, which holds only in-frame ones; the method was immunoSEQ multiplex PCR. The sample gives about 75,000 clones, roughly 89% of which show up once; roughly 6% is in the top ten. Sequencing was done on a sample of peripheral blood. The receptors here all came from a woman in her fifties or sixties with acute or convalescent COVID-19. Each CDR3 is given with its conserved first and last residue. A D gene is named only where the DNA matches it firmly. Clone size is shown for a subset of rows, as once, few, many or a class of expanded clone.

V: TRBV5-1; D: .; size: .; J: TRBJ1-3; DNA: TGCGCCAGCAGCATGGGCCCAATGAGGGAGAGAGACACCATATATTTT; CDR3: CASSMGPMRERDTIYF
V: TRBV2; D: TRBD2; size: .; J: TRBJ2-2; DNA: TGTGCCAGCAGTGAAGGGAGGACTAGCGGGGATACCGGGGAGCTGTTTTTT; CDR3: CASSEGRTSGDTGELFF
V: TRBV7-9; D: .; size: few; J: TRBJ1-1; DNA: TGTGCCAGCAGCCCCCTGTCCAACACTGAAGCTTTCTTT; CDR3: CASSPLSNTEAFF
V: TRBV19; D: .; size: .; J: TRBJ1-2; DNA: TGTGCCAGTACTCATTGGGGGGGCGCCCCTAAGGACTATGGCTACACCTTC; CDR3: CASTHWGGAPKDYGYTF
V: TRBV2; D: .; size: few; J: TRBJ1-5; DNA: TGTGCCAGCAGTGATCGGGGTACGAGCAATCAGCCCCAGCATTTT; CDR3: CASSDRGTSNQPQHF
V: TRBV3-1/TRBV3-2; D: .; size: .; J: TRBJ1-3; DNA: TGTGCCAGCAGGGACACGGGGGCTGGAAACACCATATATTTT; CDR3: CASRDTGAGNTIYF
V: TRBV28; D: .; size: .; J: TRBJ1-4; DNA: TGTGCCACCGTAGACAGCCCTAATGAAAAACTGTTTTTT; CDR3: CATVDSPNEKLFF
V: TRBV28; D: .; size: .; J: TRBJ1-2; DNA: TGTGCCAGCAACCCCGCACCCGGGTCCTATGGCTACACCTTC; CDR3: CASNPAPGSYGYTF
V: TRBV6-5; D: .; size: .; J: TRBJ1-1; DNA: TGTGCCAGCACCAAAGGACAGACCATGAACACTGAAGCTTTCTTT; CDR3: CASTKGQTMNTEAFF
V: TRBV28; D: .; size: .; J: TRBJ1-3; DNA: TGTGCCAGCAGTTTAAGGGGACTGGGAAACACCATATATTTT; CDR3: CASSLRGLGNTIYF
V: TRBV18; D: .; size: .; J: TRBJ1-3; DNA: TGTGCCAGCTCACTCTTTTCGGGACTGTTGGACTCTGGAAACACCATATATTTT; CDR3: CASSLFSGLLDSGNTIYF
V: TRBV13; D: .; size: .; J: TRBJ2-2; DNA: TGTGCCAGCAGCTTACGACAGAACACCGGGGAGCTGTTTTTT; CDR3: CASSLRQNTGELFF
V: TRBV5-1; D: TRBD1; size: .; J: TRBJ2-2; DNA: TGCGCCAGCAGCCGAGGACAGGGAGACACCGGGGAGCTGTTTTTT; CDR3: CASSRGQGDTGELFF
V: TRBV2; D: .; size: .; J: TRBJ2-7; DNA: TGTGCCAGCAGTGTTAACTACGAGCAGTACTTC; CDR3: CASSVNYEQYF
V: TRBV15; D: .; size: .; J: TRBJ1-2; DNA: TGTGCCACCAGCAGAGTTACAGTCTACTCTAACTATGGCTACACCTTC; CDR3: CATSRVTVYSNYGYTF
V: TRBV19; D: .; size: .; J: TRBJ1-3; DNA: TGTGCCAGTAGACCCGAGGGTCCTGGAAACACCATATATTTT; CDR3: CASRPEGPGNTIYF
V: TRBV5-4; D: .; size: .; J: TRBJ2-7; DNA: TGTGCCAGCAGCCAAGGAGCTGGGACTCCGAGCTCCTACGAGCAGTACTTC; CDR3: CASSQGAGTPSSYEQYF
V: TRBV9; D: TRBD2; size: .; J: TRBJ2-1; DNA: TGTGCCAGCAGCGAGGGACTAGCGTTACACAATGAGCAGTTCTTC; CDR3: CASSEGLALHNEQFF
V: TRBV30; D: .; size: .; J: TRBJ1-3; DNA: TGTGCCTGGACTAGGAGTCTGGGAAACACCATATATTTT; CDR3: CAWTRSLGNTIYF
V: TRBV2; D: TRBD2; size: once; J: TRBJ2-7; DNA: TGTGCCAGCAGCCATCTAGCGGGGGGCTACGAGCAGTACTTC; CDR3: CASSHLAGGYEQYF
V: TRBV30; D: .; size: .; J: TRBJ2-7; DNA: TGTGCCTGGAGTCGACTCGGGTACGAGCAGTACTTC; CDR3: CAWSRLGYEQYF
V: TRBV7-9; D: TRBD1; size: .; J: TRBJ1-2; DNA: TGTGCCAGCAGCTTAGTAGGGGACAGCCTTCTTAACTATGGCTACACCTTC; CDR3: CASSLVGDSLLNYGYTF